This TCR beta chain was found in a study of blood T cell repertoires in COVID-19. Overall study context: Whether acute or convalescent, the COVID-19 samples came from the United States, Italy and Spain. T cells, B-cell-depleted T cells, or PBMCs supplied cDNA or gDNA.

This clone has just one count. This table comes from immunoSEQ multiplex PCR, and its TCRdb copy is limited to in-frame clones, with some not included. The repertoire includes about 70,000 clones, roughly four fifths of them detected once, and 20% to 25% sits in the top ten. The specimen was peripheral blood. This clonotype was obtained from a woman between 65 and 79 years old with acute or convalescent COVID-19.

CDR3 residues: CASSKSGISEAFF. CDR3 nucleotides: TGTGCCAGCAGCAAATCAGGGATATCTGAAGCTTTCTTT. This chain links TRBV7-9 with TRBJ1-1, with D possibly being TRBD1 (5 bases). Trimming left V 5 bases short and J 6 bases short, with 13 bases between. The CDR3 loop spans 13 amino acids. Germline V CDR1 and CDR2: SEHNR, FQNEAQ (reference sequence).